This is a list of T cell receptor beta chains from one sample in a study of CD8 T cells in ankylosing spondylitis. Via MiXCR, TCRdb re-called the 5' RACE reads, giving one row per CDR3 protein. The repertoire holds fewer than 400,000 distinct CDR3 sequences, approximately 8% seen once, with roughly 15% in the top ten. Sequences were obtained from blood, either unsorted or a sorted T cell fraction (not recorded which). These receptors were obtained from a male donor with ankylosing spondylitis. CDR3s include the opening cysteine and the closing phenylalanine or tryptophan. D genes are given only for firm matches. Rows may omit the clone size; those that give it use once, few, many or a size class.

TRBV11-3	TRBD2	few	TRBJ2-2	TGTGCCAGCAGTTCGGGACTAGCGGGAGGTGTCGGGGAGCTGTTTTTT	CASSSGLAGGVGELFF
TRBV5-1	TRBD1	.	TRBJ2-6	TGCGCCAGCAGCGCGGGACAGGGAGGGACCGGGGCCAACGTCCTGACTTTC	CASSAGQGGTGANVLTF
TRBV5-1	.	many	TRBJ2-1	TGCGCCAGCAGCTTGAGCTGGGGCTACAATGAGCAGTTCTTC	CASSLSWGYNEQFF
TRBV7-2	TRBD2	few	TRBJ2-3	TGTGCCAGCAGCACCGGACTAGCGGGAGACGCAGATACGCAGTATTTT	CASSTGLAGDADTQYF
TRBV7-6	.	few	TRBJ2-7	TGTGCCAGCAGCTTCCAGGGAAGACCCTACGAGCAGTACTTC	CASSFQGRPYEQYF
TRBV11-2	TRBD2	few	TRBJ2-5	TGTGCCAGCAGCTTATCCCGAGCGGGAGGGGTCTATCAAGAGACCCAGTACTTC	CASSLSRAGGVYQETQYF
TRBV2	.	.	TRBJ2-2	TGTGCCAGCGAGCGACTAAGACCTACCGGGGAGCTGTTTTTT	CASERLRPTGELFF
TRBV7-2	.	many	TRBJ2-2	TGTGCCAGCAGCTTAGGGATTCGCGGTGAAGTCGGGGAGCTGTTTTTT	CASSLGIRGEVGELFF
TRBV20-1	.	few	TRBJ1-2	TGCAGTGCTAGTCCCTTCCCCGGCTATGGCTACACCTTC	CSASPFPGYGYTF
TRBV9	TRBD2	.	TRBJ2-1	TGTGCCAGCAGCGTAGCTAGCGGGAGCGGGATTGAGCAGTTCTTC	CASSVASGSGIEQFF
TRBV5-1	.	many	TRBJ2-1	TGCGCCAGCAGCTTGTCGCTCTACAATGAGCAGTTCTTC	CASSLSLYNEQFF
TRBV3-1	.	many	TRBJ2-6	TGTGCCAGCAGCCAAGCTGGGGCCAACGTCCTGACTTTC	CASSQAGANVLTF
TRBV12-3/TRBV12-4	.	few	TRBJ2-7	TGTGCCAGCAGCCAAACAGCGAACGAGCAGTACTTC	CASSQTANEQYF
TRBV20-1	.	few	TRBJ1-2	TGCAGTGCTAGATCGGGACCCGATGGCTACACCTTC	CSARSGPDGYTF
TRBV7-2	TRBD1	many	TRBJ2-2	TGTGCCAGCAGCTTAATGGGACAGGGGAACACCGGGGAGCTGTTTTTT	CASSLMGQGNTGELFF
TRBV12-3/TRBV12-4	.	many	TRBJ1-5	TGTGCCAGCAGTTTTTTTCAGGGACCAAGCGTCGGCAATCAGCCCCAGCATTTT	CASSFFQGPSVGNQPQHF
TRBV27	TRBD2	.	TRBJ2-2	TGTGCCAGCAGCCGCCCCACAGGGACTAGCGGGAGATTCACCGGGGAGCTGTTTTTT	CASSRPTGTSGRFTGELFF
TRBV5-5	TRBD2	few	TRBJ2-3	TGTGCCAGCAGTCAAACACCACTAGCGGGAGTTGATACGCAGTATTTT	CASSQTPLAGVDTQYF
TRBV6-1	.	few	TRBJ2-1	TGTGCCAGCAGGAAGACACTGGACAGCTACAATGAGCAGTTCTTC	CASRKTLDSYNEQFF